This TCR beta chain is from a study of STAT3 mutations in large granular lymphocyte leukemia. For the study at large: Over half of T-LGLL patients had one or more immunosuppressive regimens.

The V end was cut by 6 bases, the J end by 6 bases, with 10 bases between. The CDR3 covers 12 residues. Germline CDR1 is MDHEN and CDR2 is SYDVKM. Worth noting for this clone: Its antigen is unidentified.

Produced via immunoSEQ multiplex PCR; TCRdb's table is partial and in-frame only. Altogether some 10,000 clones are present, around 90% being singletons, with the ten largest covering 37%. Study conclusions and caveats: In several patients, dominant TCR clone burden exceeded STAT3 mutant burden. A small but highly pathogenic clone may have been missed. Every T-LGLL patient had at least one immunodominant TCRbeta clonotype. After therapy, about 35% of the 18 patients switched clonotypes, all new clones STAT3 wild type.

The sequencing input was peripheral blood mononuclear cells. This TCR was sampled from a man aged 55 to 70 with T-cell large granular lymphocyte leukemia. Some clones in this sample may be carry-over from other donors' samples. V usage is TRBV28 and J usage is TRBJ2-3, with D possibly being TRBD1 (5 bases). As DNA, the CDR3 is TGTGCCAGCAGGCCACAGGTGGATACGCAGTATTTT. Translated, it gives CASRPQVDTQYF.